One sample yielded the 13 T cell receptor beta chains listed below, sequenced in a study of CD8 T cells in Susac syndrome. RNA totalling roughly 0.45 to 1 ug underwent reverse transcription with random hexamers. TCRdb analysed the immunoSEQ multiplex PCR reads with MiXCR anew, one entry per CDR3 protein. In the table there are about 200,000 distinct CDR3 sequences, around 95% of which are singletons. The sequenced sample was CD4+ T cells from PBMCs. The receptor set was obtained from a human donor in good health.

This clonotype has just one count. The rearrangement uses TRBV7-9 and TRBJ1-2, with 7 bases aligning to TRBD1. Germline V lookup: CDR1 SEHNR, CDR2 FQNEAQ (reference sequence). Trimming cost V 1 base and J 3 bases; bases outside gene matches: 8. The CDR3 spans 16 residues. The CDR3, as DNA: TGTGCCAGCAGCTTAGATGGGAGGGGGCGCGACTATGGCTACACCTTC. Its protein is CASSLDGRGRDYGYTF.

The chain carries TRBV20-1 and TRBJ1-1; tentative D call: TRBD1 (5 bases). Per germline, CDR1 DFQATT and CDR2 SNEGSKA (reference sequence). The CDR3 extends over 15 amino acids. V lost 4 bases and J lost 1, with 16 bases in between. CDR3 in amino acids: CSATYLGRGNTEAFF. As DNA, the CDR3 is TGCAGTGCTACCTATTTGGGTAGGGGGAACACTGAAGCTTTCTTT.

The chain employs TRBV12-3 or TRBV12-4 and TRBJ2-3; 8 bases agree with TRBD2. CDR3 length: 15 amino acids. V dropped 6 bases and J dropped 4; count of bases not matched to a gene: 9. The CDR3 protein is CASSLNSGAADTQYF. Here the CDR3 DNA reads TGTGCCAGCAGCTTAAATAGCGGGGCGGCAGATACGCAGTATTTT.

CDR3 in amino acids: CASSQAPTAGGYTF. The CDR3 DNA reads TGCGCCAGCAGCCAAGCGCCCACCGCGGGTGGCTACACCTTC. J is TRBJ1-2 and V is TRBV4-1; D gene uncertain. The CDR3 consists of 14 residues. V was shortened by 1 base and J by 7 bases, with 13 bases between the two germline ends. CDR1 is MGHRA, CDR2 YSYEKL, per germline.

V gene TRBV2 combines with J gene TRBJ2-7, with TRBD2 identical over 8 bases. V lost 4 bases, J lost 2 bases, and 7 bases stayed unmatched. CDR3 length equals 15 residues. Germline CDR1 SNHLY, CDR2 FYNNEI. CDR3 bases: TGTGCCAGCAGTGGCCGAGGGACTAGGGCCTACGAGCAGTACGTC. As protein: CASSGRGTRAYEQYV.

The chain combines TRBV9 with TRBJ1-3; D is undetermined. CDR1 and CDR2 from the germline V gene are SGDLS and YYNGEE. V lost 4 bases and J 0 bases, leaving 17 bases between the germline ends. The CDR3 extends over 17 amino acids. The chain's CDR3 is CASSPHLRTDSGNTIYF. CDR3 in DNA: TGTGCCAGCAGCCCGCACCTTCGAACGGACTCTGGAAACACCATATATTTT.

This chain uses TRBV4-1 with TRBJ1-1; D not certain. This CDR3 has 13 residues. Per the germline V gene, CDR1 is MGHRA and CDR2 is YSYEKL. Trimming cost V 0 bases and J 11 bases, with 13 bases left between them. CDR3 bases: TGCGCCAGCAGCCAAGATCCCGTCCGAGGGGCTTTCTTT. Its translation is CASSQDPVRGAFF.

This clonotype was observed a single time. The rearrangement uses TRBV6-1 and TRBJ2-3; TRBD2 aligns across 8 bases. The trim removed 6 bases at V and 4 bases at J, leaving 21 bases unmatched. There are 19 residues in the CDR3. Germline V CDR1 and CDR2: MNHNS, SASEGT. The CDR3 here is CASSRGSGGGTGGSDTQYF. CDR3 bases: TGTGCCAGCAGCCGCGGCAGCGGGGGAGGGACTGGGGGTTCAGATACGCAGTATTTT.

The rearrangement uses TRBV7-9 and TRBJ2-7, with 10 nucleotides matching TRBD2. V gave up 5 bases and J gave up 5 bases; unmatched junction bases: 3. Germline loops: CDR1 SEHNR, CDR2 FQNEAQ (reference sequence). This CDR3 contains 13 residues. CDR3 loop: CASSPLAGNEQYV. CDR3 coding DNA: TGTGCCAGCAGCCCACTAGCGGGAAACGAGCAGTACGTC.

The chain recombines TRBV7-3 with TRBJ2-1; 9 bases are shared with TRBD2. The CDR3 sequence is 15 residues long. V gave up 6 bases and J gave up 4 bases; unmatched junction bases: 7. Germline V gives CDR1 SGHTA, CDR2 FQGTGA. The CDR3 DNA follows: TGTGCCAGCAGTCAGACTAGCGGACCGTACAATGAGCAGTTCTTC. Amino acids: CASSQTSGPYNEQFF. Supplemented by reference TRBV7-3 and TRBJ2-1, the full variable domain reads GAGVSQTPSNKVTEKGKYVELRCDPISGHTALYWYRQSLGQGPEFLIYFQGTGAADDSGLPNDRFFAVRPEGSVSTLKIQRTERGDSAVYLCASSQTSGPYNEQFFGPGTRLTVL.

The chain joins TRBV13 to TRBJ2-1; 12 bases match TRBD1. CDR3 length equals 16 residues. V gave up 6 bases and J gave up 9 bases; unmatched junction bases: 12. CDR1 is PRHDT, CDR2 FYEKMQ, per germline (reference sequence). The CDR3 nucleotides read TGTGCCAGCAGTCGTAACTTGGGGACAGGGGGCATTGAGCAGTTCTTC. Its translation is CASSRNLGTGGIEQFF.

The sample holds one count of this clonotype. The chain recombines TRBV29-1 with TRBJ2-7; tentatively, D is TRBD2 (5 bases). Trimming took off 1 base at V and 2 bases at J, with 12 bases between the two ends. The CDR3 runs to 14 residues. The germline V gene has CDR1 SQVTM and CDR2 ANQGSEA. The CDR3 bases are TGCAGCGTTGAAGTCGCTAGCCTCCCCTACGAGCAGTACTTC. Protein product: CSVEVASLPYEQYF.

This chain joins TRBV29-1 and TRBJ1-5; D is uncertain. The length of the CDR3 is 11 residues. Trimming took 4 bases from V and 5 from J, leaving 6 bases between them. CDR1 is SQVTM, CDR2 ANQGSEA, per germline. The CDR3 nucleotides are TGCAGCGTTGGGGAGGATCAGCCCCAGCATTTT. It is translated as CSVGEDQPQHF. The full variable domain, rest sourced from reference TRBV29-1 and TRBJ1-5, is SAVISQKPSRDICQRGTSLTIQCQVDSQVTMMFWYRQQPGQSLTLIATANQGSEATYESGFVIDKFPISRPNLTFSTLTVSNMSPEDSSIYLCSVGEDQPQHFGDGTRLSIL.